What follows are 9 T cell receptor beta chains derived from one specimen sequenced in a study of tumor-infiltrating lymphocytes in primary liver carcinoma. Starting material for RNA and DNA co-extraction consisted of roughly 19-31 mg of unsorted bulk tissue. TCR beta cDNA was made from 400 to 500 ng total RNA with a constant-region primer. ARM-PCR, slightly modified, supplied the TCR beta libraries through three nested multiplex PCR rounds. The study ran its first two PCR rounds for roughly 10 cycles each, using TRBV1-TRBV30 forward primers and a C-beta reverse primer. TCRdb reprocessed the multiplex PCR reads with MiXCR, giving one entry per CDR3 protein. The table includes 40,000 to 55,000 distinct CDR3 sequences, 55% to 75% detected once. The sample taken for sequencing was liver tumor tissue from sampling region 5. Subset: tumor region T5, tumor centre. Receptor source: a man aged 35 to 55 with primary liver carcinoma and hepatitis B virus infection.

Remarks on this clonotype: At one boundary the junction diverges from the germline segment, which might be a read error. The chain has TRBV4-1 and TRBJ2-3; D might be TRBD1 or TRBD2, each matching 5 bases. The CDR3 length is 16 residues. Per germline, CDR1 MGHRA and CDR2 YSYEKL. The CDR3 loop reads CASSQGDFLYTDTRYF. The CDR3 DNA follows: TGCGCCAGCAGTCAGGGAGACTTTTTGTACACAGATACGCGGTATTTT.

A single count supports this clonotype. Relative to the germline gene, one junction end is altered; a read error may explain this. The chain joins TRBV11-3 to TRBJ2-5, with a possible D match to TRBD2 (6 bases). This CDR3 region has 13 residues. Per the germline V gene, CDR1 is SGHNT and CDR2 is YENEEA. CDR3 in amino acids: CVSCGGTVETQYF. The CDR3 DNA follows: TGTGTCAGCTGCGGAGGGACCGTAGAGACCCAGTACTTC.

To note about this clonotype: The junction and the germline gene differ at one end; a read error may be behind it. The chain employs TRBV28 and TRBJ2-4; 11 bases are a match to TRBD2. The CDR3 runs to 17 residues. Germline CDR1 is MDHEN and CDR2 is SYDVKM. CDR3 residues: CASSALSGRAARNIQYF. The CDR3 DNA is TGTGCCAGCAGTGCCCTTAGCGGGAGGGCGGCCAGAAACATTCAGTACTTC.

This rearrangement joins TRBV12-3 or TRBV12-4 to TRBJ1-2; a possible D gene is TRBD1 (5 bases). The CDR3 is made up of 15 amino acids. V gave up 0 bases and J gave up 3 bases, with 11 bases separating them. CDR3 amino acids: CASSLATRGDYGYTF. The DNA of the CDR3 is TGTGCCAGCAGTTTAGCCACTCGGGGGGACTATGGCTACACCTTC.

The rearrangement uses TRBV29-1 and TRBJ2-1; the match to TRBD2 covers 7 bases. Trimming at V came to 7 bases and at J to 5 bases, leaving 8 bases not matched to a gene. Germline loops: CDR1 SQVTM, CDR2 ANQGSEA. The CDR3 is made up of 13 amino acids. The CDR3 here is CSGLWLADNEQFF. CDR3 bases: TGCAGCGGTCTGTGGCTAGCGGACAATGAGCAGTTCTTC.

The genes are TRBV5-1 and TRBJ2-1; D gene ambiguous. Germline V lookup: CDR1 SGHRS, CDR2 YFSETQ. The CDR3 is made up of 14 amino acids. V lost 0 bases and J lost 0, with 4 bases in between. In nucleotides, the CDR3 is TGCGCCAGCAGCTTGGCCAGCTCCTACAATGAGCAGTTCTTC. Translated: CASSLASSYNEQFF.

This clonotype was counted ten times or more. This CDR3 is CASSYSGRAETQYF. The CDR3 DNA sequence: TGTGCCAGCAGTTACTCGGGCAGGGCTGAGACCCAGTACTTC. The rearrangement uses TRBV6-5 and TRBJ2-5, with D possibly matching TRBD1 (5 bases). Trimming took off 0 bases at V and 5 bases at J, with 10 bases between the two ends. The CDR3 covers 14 residues. Germline values: CDR1 MNHEY, CDR2 SVGAGI.

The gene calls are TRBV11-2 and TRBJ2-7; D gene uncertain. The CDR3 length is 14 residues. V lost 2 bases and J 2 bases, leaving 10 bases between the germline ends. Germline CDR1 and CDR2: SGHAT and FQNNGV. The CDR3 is CASSLIDIAYEQYF. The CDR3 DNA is TGTGCCAGCAGCTTAATAGACATTGCCTACGAGCAGTACTTC.

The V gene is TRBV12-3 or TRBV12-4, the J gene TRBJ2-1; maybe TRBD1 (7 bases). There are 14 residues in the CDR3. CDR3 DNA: TGTGGCAGTACTGCAGGTCAGGGGGGCAATGAGCAGTTCTTC. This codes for CGSTAGQGGNEQFF.